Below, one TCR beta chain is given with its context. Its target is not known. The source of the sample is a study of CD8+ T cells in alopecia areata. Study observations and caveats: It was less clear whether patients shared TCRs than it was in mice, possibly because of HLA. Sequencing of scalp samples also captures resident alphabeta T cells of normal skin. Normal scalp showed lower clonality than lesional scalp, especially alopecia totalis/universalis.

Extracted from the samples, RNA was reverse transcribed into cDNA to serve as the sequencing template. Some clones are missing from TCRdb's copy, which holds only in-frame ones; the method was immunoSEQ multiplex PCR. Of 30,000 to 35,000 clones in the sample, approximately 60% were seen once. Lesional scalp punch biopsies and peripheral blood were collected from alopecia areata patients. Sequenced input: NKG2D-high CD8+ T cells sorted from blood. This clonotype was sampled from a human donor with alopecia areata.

The chain's CDR3 is CASSPGQGRKQFF. In DNA, the CDR3 is TGTGCCAGCAGCCCGGGACAGGGAAGGAAACAGTTCTTC. The chain couples TRBV9 to TRBJ2-1; TRBD1 agrees at 9 bases. Unmatched junction bases numbered 9, after V lost 4 bases and J lost 13 bases. This CDR3 is built from 13 residues. Germline lookup yields CDR1 SGDLS and CDR2 YYNGEE.